Here is one T cell receptor (beta chain) with its context. Together with a sample-barcoded 5' primer, a J-beta primer mix was included in a second PCR lasting roughly 6 to 12 cycles. TCRdb fed the 5' RACE reads into MiXCR, producing one record per CDR3 protein. The repertoire includes some 1.4 million distinct CDR3 sequences, around two fifths of them detected once, and 7.9% sits in the top ten. Unmatched junction bases numbered 5, after V lost 6 bases and J lost 0 bases. In germline, CDR1 is SGHDN, CDR2 FVKESK. The CDR3 spans 15 residues. These data originate in a study of blood T cells in healthy people across ages.

The sequenced sample consisted of blood. The chain combines TRBV14 with TRBJ2-1, with 7 bases matching TRBD1. The sequence was collected from a woman under 30 in good health. CDR3 amino acids: CASRRGQNSYNEQFF. The CDR3 nucleotides are TGTGCCAGCAGACGGGGACAGAACTCCTACAATGAGCAGTTCTTC.